Presented here are 2 T cell receptor beta chains from one specimen sequenced in a study of cytomegalovirus exposure and HLA in healthy donors. It was with 60 Vbeta and 13 Jbeta primers that the PCR ran. Sequencing was performed with immunoSEQ multiplex PCR; in TCRdb, only in-frame clones are kept and a portion is missing. Of 90,000 to 120,000 clones listed, nearly 80% are singletons. The sequencing input was PBMCs. These receptor sequences come from a man in his 60s in good health and CMV-seropositive.

This clone was observed a single time. The chain is built from TRBV18 and TRBJ1-2; D is uncertain. CDR1 and CDR2 from the germline V gene are KGHSH and LQKENI. The V end lost 2 bases, the J end lost 2 bases, and 6 bases lay between the germline ends. The CDR3 extends over 13 amino acids. CDR3 sequence reads: CASSPEANYGYTF. The CDR3 region has the DNA TGTGCCAGCTCACCAGAGGCAAACTATGGCTACACCTTC.

J is TRBJ1-2 and V is TRBV5-1; possible D gene TRBD1, 6 bases. With 2 bases removed from V and 3 bases from J, the gap between germline ends came to 8 bases. The CDR3 has 13 amino acids. Germline V lookup: CDR1 SGHRS, CDR2 YFSETQ. CDR3 region: CASSLRQDYGYTF. DNA of the CDR3: TGCGCCAGCAGCTTACGACAGGACTATGGCTACACCTTC.